The 24 T cell receptor beta chains listed next were all sequenced from one sample in a study of T cells in Graves' hyperthyroidism and ophthalmopathy. RNA transcripts provided the source from which TCR beta CDR3 regions were amplified. The study used the HTBI primer set for a first-round RT-PCR of the TCR CDR3. MiXCR was run by TCRdb on the multiplex PCR reads, yielding one entry per CDR3 protein. The data hold approximately 380,000 distinct CDR3 sequences, with approximately 17% observed a single time. Sequencing was done on a sample of blood. These receptors all come from a man aged 18 to 29 with Graves' ophthalmopathy.

This clonotype was counted a few times. The chain uses TRBV18 and TRBJ2-7; D is possibly TRBD2 (5 bases). Germline assignment: CDR1 KGHSH and CDR2 LQKENI. The CDR3 sequence is 14 residues long. V was cut by 2 bases and J by 7 bases, with 15 bases left in between. The CDR3 protein is CASSPVSDWGEQYF. CDR3 nucleotide sequence: TGTGCCAGCTCACCAGTTTCGGACTGGGGAGAGCAGTACTTC.

This clonotype was seen at least ten times. The chain carries TRBV12-3 or TRBV12-4 and TRBJ1-2, with 7 bases lining up with TRBD1. The trim removed 5 bases at V and 7 bases at J, leaving 7 bases unmatched. CDR3 size: 13 residues. The CDR3 reads CASSPDRASGYTF. CDR3 in DNA: TGTGCCAGCAGTCCCGACAGGGCGAGTGGCTACACCTTC.

V is TRBV15 and J is TRBJ2-1; 8 nucleotides line up with TRBD2. The V and J ends lost 4 bases and 2 bases, in that order; junction bases with no gene match: 4. This CDR3 comprises 15 residues. Germline CDR1 LNHNV, CDR2 YYDKDF (reference sequence). The CDR3 DNA sequence: TGTGCCACCAGCATATTAGCGGGGACCTACAATGAGCAGTTCTTC. Amino acids: CATSILAGTYNEQFF. The entire variable domain, with the rest obtained from reference TRBV15 and TRBJ2-1, is as follows: DAMVIQNPRYQVTQFGKPVTLSCSQTLNHNVMYWYQQKSSQAPKLLFHYYDKDFNNEADTPDNFQSRRPNTSFCFLDIRSPGLGDTAMYLCATSILAGTYNEQFFGPGTRLTVL.

This clonotype has ten or more counts. The chain is built from TRBV5-1 and TRBJ2-7; no firm D call. The V end lost 3 bases, the J end lost 2 bases, and 6 bases lay between the germline ends. The CDR3 totals 12 residues. The germline V gene has CDR1 SGHRS and CDR2 YFSETQ. This chain's CDR3 is CASSSEPYEQYF. The CDR3 nucleotides read TGCGCCAGCAGCTCCGAACCCTACGAGCAGTACTTC.

For this clonotype: A single base separates this from a much larger clone, so it may be a read error. V gene TRBV20-1 combines with J gene TRBJ2-2; no firm D call. The CDR3 extends over 15 amino acids. Germline-derived CDR1 and CDR2 are DFQATT and SNEGSKA (reference sequence). CDR3 bases: TGCAGTGCTAGATCCACACACCAGAACGCCGGGGAGCTGTTTTTT. Translating gives CSARSTHQNAGELFF.

This clonotype was observed a few times. The chain couples TRBV5-6 to TRBJ2-5; a possible D gene is TRBD2 (5 bases). CDR1 SGHDT and CDR2 YYEEEE come from the germline V gene. V shed 3 bases and J shed 5 bases, with 11 bases lying between them. The CDR3 runs to 13 residues. The CDR3 reads CASSSGSTETQYF. The CDR3 coding sequence is TGTGCCAGCAGCTCGGGGAGTACTGAGACCCAGTACTTC.

The CDR3 DNA reads as TGTGCCAGCAGCCCCTCACCGACTAGCGAAAACACAGATACGCAGTATTTT. Translated: CASSPSPTSENTDTQYF. This sequence joins TRBV5-8 and TRBJ2-3; 8 bases map to TRBD2. The V and J ends lost 4 bases and 2 bases, in that order; junction bases with no gene match: 12. Germline V gene sequence: CDR1 SGHTS, CDR2 YDEGEE. The CDR3 extends over 17 amino acids.

This clonotype has at least ten counts. The V gene is TRBV11-3, the J gene TRBJ2-5, with 7 bases that match TRBD1. V was pared by 5 bases and J by 5 bases, with 2 bases of the junction left unmatched. The CDR3 runs to 12 residues. CDR1 is SGHNT, CDR2 YENEEA, per germline. CDR3 region: CASSRDSETQYF. The CDR3 region has the DNA TGTGCCAGCAGCCGGGACAGTGAGACCCAGTACTTC. Based on the CDR3 plus reference TRBV11-3 and TRBJ2-5, the full variable domain is EAGVVQSPRYKIIEKKQPVAFWCNPISGHNTLYWYLQNLGQGPELLIRYENEEAVDDSQLPKDRFSAERLKGVDSTLKIQPAELGDSAVYLCASSRDSETQYFGPGTRLLVL.

This clonotype showed up just a few times. The chain links TRBV7-9 to TRBJ1-3; D uncertain. CDR1 and CDR2 (germline): SEHNR, FQNEAQ (reference sequence). V was shortened by 5 bases and J by 1 base, with 18 bases between the two germline ends. There are 17 residues in the CDR3. The CDR3, as DNA: TGTGCCAGCAGCCCAGGACCGGGGAACCCTTCTGGAAACACCATATATTTT. Its translation: CASSPGPGNPSGNTIYF.

This clonotype came up many times. The genes are TRBV7-2 and TRBJ2-7; tentative D call: TRBD2 (6 bases). CDR3 size: 15 residues. Germline CDR1 is SGHTA and CDR2 is FQGNSA. The ends were cut back, 0 bases at V and 1 base at J, with 10 bases in the middle. The CDR3 nucleotides read TGTGCCAGCAGCTTAGCGGGGGGTCCGTCCTACGAGCAGTACTTC. It specifies CASSLAGGPSYEQYF.

This clonotype has at least ten counts. The chain uses TRBV20-1 and TRBJ2-6, with D maybe TRBD2 (6 bases). Germline V gene sequence: CDR1 DFQATT, CDR2 SNEGSKA (reference sequence). This CDR3 comprises 16 residues. With 0 bases removed from V and 2 bases from J, the gap between germline ends came to 11 bases. The CDR3 protein is CSARDTGGPGANVLTF. CDR3 nucleotides: TGCAGTGCTAGAGATACCGGGGGTCCTGGGGCCAACGTCCTGACTTTC.

The V gene is TRBV24-1, the J gene TRBJ1-2, with D unresolved. The CDR3 has 12 residues. V lost 9 bases and J 4 bases, leaving 11 bases between the germline ends. Germline CDR1 KGHDR, CDR2 SFDVKD. The CDR3 is CATSIAGYGYTF. The CDR3 nucleotides read TGTGCCACCTCGATAGCAGGCTATGGCTACACCTTC.

Details on this clonotype: A junction boundary mismatches the germline segment, possibly from a read error. J is TRBJ2-2 and V is TRBV3-1; 13 bases fit TRBD2. The CDR3 length is 19 residues. Germline loops: CDR1 LGHDT, CDR2 YNNKEL (reference sequence). The CDR3 is CASSQDTSGGASDTEELFF. The CDR3 DNA reads TGTGCCAGCAGCCAAGACACTAGCGGGGGGGCCTCAGACACCGAGGAGCTGTTTTTT.

Ten or more counts support this clonotype. The genes are TRBV5-1 and TRBJ1-2; 9 nucleotides match TRBD1. There are 14 residues in the CDR3. Per germline, CDR1 SGHRS and CDR2 YFSETQ. V lost 2 bases and J lost 2; bases outside the gene matches: 1. CDR3 DNA sequence: TGCGCCAGCAGCTTACAGGGGGCCAACTATGGCTACACCTTC. Protein sequence: CASSLQGANYGYTF. Complete variable domain (other parts from reference TRBV5-1 and TRBJ1-2): KAGVTQTPRYLIKTRGQQVTLSCSPISGHRSVSWYQQTPGQGLQFLFEYFSETQRNKGNFPGRFSGRQFSNSRSEMNVSTLELGDSALYLCASSLQGANYGYTFGSGTRLTVV.

The chain is built from TRBV28 and TRBJ2-1; D might be TRBD1 (6 bases). V lost 2 bases and J lost 6, with 14 bases in between. Germline loops: CDR1 MDHEN, CDR2 SYDVKM. This CDR3 spans 15 amino acids. The CDR3 DNA sequence: TGTGCCAGCAGTTTACCGTACAGGGCTCGCAATGAGCAGTTCTTC. It encodes CASSLPYRARNEQFF.

Only a few counts were recorded for this clonotype. The V call is TRBV5-1, the J call TRBJ2-7; D not resolved. Germline loops: CDR1 SGHRS, CDR2 YFSETQ. With 0 bases removed from V and 1 base from J, the gap between germline ends came to 14 bases. There are 16 residues in the CDR3. This CDR3 is CASSLAFAVGSYEQYF. In nucleotides, the CDR3 is TGCGCCAGCAGCTTGGCCTTCGCAGTAGGGTCCTACGAGCAGTACTTC.

This chain joins TRBV7-9 and TRBJ2-5, with 11 bases that match TRBD2. The CDR3 totals 19 residues. V shed 6 bases and J 5 bases; nucleotides not matched to a gene: 20. Germline V gives CDR1 SEHNR, CDR2 FQNEAQ (reference sequence). CDR3 loop: CASSRDSSGGPYPWETQYF. The CDR3 nucleotides read TGTGCCAGCAGTCGGGACTCTAGCGGGGGGCCCTATCCGTGGGAGACCCAGTACTTC.

The chain recombines TRBV20-1 with TRBJ1-5; D is possibly TRBD1 (5 bases). Trimming left V 3 bases short and J 6 bases short, with 12 bases between. Germline V lookup: CDR1 DFQATT, CDR2 SNEGSKA (reference sequence). This CDR3 has 13 amino acids. CDR3 protein: CSARGPSGQPQHF. In nucleotides, the CDR3 is TGCAGTGCTAGGGGACCCTCCGGTCAGCCCCAGCATTTT.

This clonotype was counted at least ten times. J is TRBJ2-5 and V is TRBV28; D call uncertain. V gave up 4 bases and J gave up 6 bases, with 15 bases separating them. CDR1 and CDR2 from the germline V gene are MDHEN and SYDVKM. This CDR3 is 14 amino acids long. For the CDR3, the DNA is TGTGCCAGCAGTTCCACGGACGTAATCCAGACCCAGTACTTC. This sequence encodes CASSSTDVIQTQYF.

This clonotype was counted ten times or more. This chain joins TRBV12-3 or TRBV12-4 and TRBJ1-5, with D unclear. This CDR3 contains 13 residues. Trimming stripped 1 base from V and 7 bases from J, with 8 bases between. Here the CDR3 DNA reads TGTGCCAGCAGTTTAGGGTTGGGGCAGCCCCAGCATTTT. The encoded protein is CASSLGLGQPQHF.

This clonotype has only a few counts. The rearrangement joins TRBV5-1 to TRBJ1-2; 10 bases are shared with TRBD1. Germline lookup yields CDR1 SGHRS and CDR2 YFSETQ. The CDR3 has 15 amino acids. Trimming took 0 bases from V and 7 from J; bases not matched to a gene: 6. CDR3 sequence reads: CASSLETGGLGGYTF. The CDR3 coding sequence is TGCGCCAGCAGCTTGGAGACAGGGGGCCTCGGTGGCTACACCTTC.

The CDR3 reads CASSLASGAGNDQPQHF. The DNA of the CDR3 is TGTGCCAGCAGCTTAGCTTCCGGGGCGGGTAATGATCAGCCCCAGCATTTT. The chain links TRBV7-6 to TRBJ1-5; the D gene is possibly TRBD1 (5 bases). This CDR3 has 17 residues. CDR1 and CDR2 (germline): SGHVS, FNYEAQ. Deletions cut 0 bases from V and 5 bases from J, with 17 bases between. Using reference TRBV7-6 and TRBJ1-5 for the parts outside the CDR3, the full variable domain is GAGVSQSPRYKVTKRGQDVALRCDPISGHVSLYWYRQALGQGPEFLTYFNYEAQQDKSGLPNDRFSAERPEGSISTLTIQRTEQRDSAMYRCASSLASGAGNDQPQHFGDGTRLSIL.

This clonotype was recorded many times. The chain has TRBV7-8 and TRBJ2-1, with 11 bases lining up with TRBD2. The J segment lost 10 bases and the V segment lost 4 bases, leaving 9 bases of the junction unmatched. The CDR3 consists of 15 residues. The germline V gene has CDR1 SGHVS and CDR2 FQNEAQ. The CDR3 DNA reads as TGTGCCAGCAGCTCCCTGACTAGCGGGGTTGGAGAGCAGTTCTTC. It specifies CASSSLTSGVGEQFF.

This clonotype showed up many times. The chain employs TRBV13 and TRBJ1-1; D uncertain. Germline CDR1 PRHDT, CDR2 FYEKMQ (reference sequence). The CDR3 runs 14 residues. Trimming left V 4 bases short and J 4 bases short, with 13 bases between. The CDR3 DNA is TGTGCCAGCAGCTCTCGGATCCAGAGCACTGAAGCTTTCTTT. This sequence encodes CASSSRIQSTEAFF. Using reference TRBV13 and TRBJ1-1 for the parts outside the CDR3, the full variable domain is AAGVIQSPRHLIKEKRETATLKCYPIPRHDTVYWYQQGPGQDPQFLISFYEKMQSDKGSIPDRFSAQQFSDYHSELNMSSLELGDSALYFCASSSRIQSTEAFFGQGTRLTVV.